These T cell receptor beta chains were read from a single sample in a study of blood T cell repertoires in COVID-19. Profiling relied on immunoSEQ multiplex PCR, and the TCRdb table lists in-frame clones only, not all of them. The sample lists fewer than 90,000 clones, approximately 73% occurring once. Sequenced: peripheral blood. These receptors all come from a man aged 55-75 years with COVID-19, enrolled during active disease. CDR3s include the opening cysteine and the closing phenylalanine or tryptophan. D genes are given only for firm matches. Clone size appears in some rows only: once, few, many, or a class for an expanded clone.

>TRBV5-5|.|TRBD2|TRBJ2-5
TGTGCCAGCAGCTTGGAAGGCGGGGGGGCCCAAGAGACCCAGTACTTC
CASSLEGGGAQETQYF
>TRBV9|.|TRBD1|TRBJ1-1
TGTGAGCTCCCGGGACAGGTATCTGAAGCTTTCTTT
CELPGQVSEAFF
>TRBV6-5|.|TRBD1|TRBJ2-2
TGTGCCAGCAGTTACTCGACAGGGGGCACCGGGGAGCTGTTTTTT
CASSYSTGGTGELFF
>TRBV5-4|.|TRBD1|TRBJ2-5
TGTGCCAGCAGAAATTCCCTCGGACAGGGAAAAGAGACCCAGTACTTC
CASRNSLGQGKETQYF
>TRBV19|few|.|TRBJ1-2
TGTGCCACCTCACCCGCGGGAAGAGTGGGCTACACCTTC
CATSPAGRVGYTF
>TRBV30|.|.|TRBJ2-5
TGTGCCTGGAGTGTACTGGGGGCAGGGTCAGAGACCCAGTACTTC
CAWSVLGAGSETQYF
>TRBV11-3|.|.|TRBJ2-2
TGTGCCAGCAGCTTCGGCAGGGGCTCCGGGGAGCTGTTTTTT
CASSFGRGSGELFF
>TRBV18|.|TRBD1|TRBJ1-1
TGTGCCAGCTCATCAACCCAGGGGGTGAGGACTGAAGCTTTCTTT
CASSSTQGVRTEAFF
>TRBV28|.|.|TRBJ1-3
TGTGCCAGCAGTTTTGGAAGGGGTGCTGGAAACACCATATATTTT
CASSFGRGAGNTIYF
>TRBV5-6|.|TRBD2|TRBJ2-5
TGTGCCAGCAGCTTGACTAGCGGGAGGTGGTCCACCCAGTACTTC
CASSLTSGRWSTQYF
>TRBV3-1/TRBV3-2|.|TRBD2|TRBJ2-3
TGTGCCAGCAGCCGGTCGGGGGGGGTTAGCACAGATACGCAGTATTTT
CASSRSGGVSTDTQYF